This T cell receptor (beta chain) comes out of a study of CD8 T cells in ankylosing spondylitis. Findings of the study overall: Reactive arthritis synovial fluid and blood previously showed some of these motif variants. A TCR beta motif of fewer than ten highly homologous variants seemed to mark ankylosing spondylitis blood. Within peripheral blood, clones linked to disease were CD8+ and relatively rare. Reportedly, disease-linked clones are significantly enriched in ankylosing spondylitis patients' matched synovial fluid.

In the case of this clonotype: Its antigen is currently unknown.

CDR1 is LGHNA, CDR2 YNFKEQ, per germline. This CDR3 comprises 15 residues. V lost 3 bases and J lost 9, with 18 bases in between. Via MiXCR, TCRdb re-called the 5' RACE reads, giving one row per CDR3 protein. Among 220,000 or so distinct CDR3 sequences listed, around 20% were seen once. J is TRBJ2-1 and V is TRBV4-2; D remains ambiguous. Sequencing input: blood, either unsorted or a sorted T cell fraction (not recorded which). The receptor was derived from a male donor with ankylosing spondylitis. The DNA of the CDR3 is TGTGCCAGCAGCCATCCCGAAGAACCTGGCACTGAGCAGTTCTTC. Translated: CASSHPEEPGTEQFF.